The 16 T cell receptor beta chains below all came from one sample that was sequenced in a study of cytomegalovirus exposure and HLA in healthy donors. TCRdb's copy holds only in-frame clones and misses some; the assay was immunoSEQ multiplex PCR. Among 100,000 or so clones listed, around nine tenths were seen once. Material: PBMCs. These receptors came from a woman under 40 in good health and CMV-seronegative.

This chain connects TRBV5-1 to TRBJ1-2; 9 bases align to TRBD1. The CDR3 sequence is 15 residues long. V lost 4 bases, J lost 8 bases, and 12 bases stayed unmatched. CDR1 SGHRS and CDR2 YFSETQ come from the germline V gene. The CDR3 loop is CASSAGQGNQYGYTF. The CDR3 region has the DNA TGCGCCAGCAGCGCAGGACAGGGGAATCAATACGGCTACACCTTC.

The rearrangement uses TRBV7-9 and TRBJ1-2; D perhaps matches TRBD1 (5 bases). The V gene's germline CDR1 is SEHNR and CDR2 FQNEAQ (reference sequence). Trimming stripped 1 base from V and 2 bases from J, with 11 bases between. The CDR3 consists of 15 residues. CDR3 nucleotides: TGTGCCAGCAGCTTAGAACAGGTGCAGAACTATGGCTACACCTTC. Encoded protein: CASSLEQVQNYGYTF.

This clone was counted a few times. The rearrangement joins TRBV7-2 to TRBJ1-4, with a weak D call TRBD1 (5 bases). The CDR3 has 15 amino acids. CDR1 and CDR2 from the germline V gene are SGHTA and FQGNSA. V lost 5 bases and J 0 bases, leaving 10 bases between the germline ends. This CDR3 is CASSVDSTTNEKLFF. The CDR3 DNA sequence: TGTGCCAGCAGCGTCGACAGCACAACTAATGAAAAACTGTTTTTT.

The V and J genes are TRBV11-2 and TRBJ1-3; no reliable D call. V gave up 4 bases and J gave up 0 bases, with 19 bases separating them. The CDR3 is made up of 18 amino acids. CDR1 and CDR2 from the germline V gene are SGHAT and FQNNGV. The CDR3 sequence: CASSSWVKRTFSGNTIYF. The CDR3 DNA reads TGTGCCAGCAGCTCTTGGGTTAAGCGGACCTTCTCTGGAAACACCATATATTTT.

V and J are TRBV27 and TRBJ2-3; 11 nucleotides match TRBD2. CDR1 and CDR2 (germline): MNHEY, SMNVEV (reference sequence). The CDR3 has 14 residues. The V gene end was trimmed by 8 bases and the J gene end by 4 bases; junction bases not matched to a gene: 5. The CDR3 DNA reads TGTGCCAGCTGTAGCGGGAGGGCCTCAGATACGCAGTATTTT. Amino acid sequence: CASCSGRASDTQYF.

This chain joins TRBV5-1 and TRBJ2-5; TRBD2 matches 11 bases. J lost 4 bases, V lost 2 bases, and 4 bases had no gene match. The germline V gene has CDR1 SGHRS and CDR2 YFSETQ. The CDR3 has 15 amino acids. The CDR3 reads CASSFLAGGAETQYF. DNA of the CDR3: TGCGCCAGCAGCTTCTTAGCGGGGGGGGCAGAGACCCAGTACTTC.

The CDR3 reads CASSPRDRVLDTQYF. The CDR3 nucleotides are TGTGCCAGCAGCCCTAGGGACAGGGTGTTGGATACGCAGTATTTT. V and J are TRBV7-9 and TRBJ2-3; 9 bases agree with TRBD1. This CDR3 has 15 amino acids. The ends lost 5 bases at V and 6 bases at J; junction bases unmatched: 9. Germline V gene sequence: CDR1 SEHNR, CDR2 FQNEAQ (reference sequence).

The rearrangement links TRBV6-1 to TRBJ2-3; D gene unclear. Trimming removed 8 bases at V and 7 bases at J, with 7 bases between. The CDR3 contains 10 residues. CDR1 is MNHNS and CDR2 is SASEGT in the germline V gene. In DNA form, the CDR3 reads TGTGCCAGCGAGAAGAATACGCAGTATTTT. This encodes CASEKNTQYF.

The chain is built from TRBV5-1 and TRBJ2-1, with 16 bases fitting TRBD2. The CDR3 totals 18 residues. Germline CDR1 and CDR2: SGHRS and YFSETQ. The V gene end was trimmed by 4 bases and the J gene end by 7 bases; junction bases not matched to a gene: 11. The DNA of the CDR3 is TGCGCCAGCAGCCCCCAGGGACTAGCGGGAGGGCTTGGGAATGAGCAGTTCTTC. It encodes CASSPQGLAGGLGNEQFF.

V gene TRBV28 combines with J gene TRBJ1-1; 9 bases agree with TRBD1. The CDR3 is 15 residues long. J gave up 2 bases and V 6 bases, and 7 bases lay outside the gene matches. In germline, CDR1 is MDHEN, CDR2 SYDVKM. This CDR3 is CASSPVDRGNTEAFF. The CDR3 nucleotides are TGTGCCAGCAGCCCCGTGGACAGGGGAAACACTGAAGCTTTCTTT. Combining the CDR3 with reference TRBV28 and TRBJ1-1 gives the whole variable domain DVKVTQSSRYLVKRTGEKVFLECVQDMDHENMFWYRQDPGLGLRLIYFSYDVKMKEKGDIPEGYSVSREKKERFSLILESASTNQTSMYLCASSPVDRGNTEAFFGQGTRLTVV.

V gene TRBV6-5 combines with J gene TRBJ2-7; D might be TRBD1 (5 bases). Trimming removed 6 bases from V and 0 bases from J, with 12 bases in between. The CDR3 totals 14 residues. CDR1 is MNHEY and CDR2 is SVGAGI in the germline V gene. This CDR3 reads CASRQGHNSYEQYF. DNA of the CDR3: TGTGCCAGCAGGCAAGGACATAACTCCTACGAGCAGTACTTC.

The CDR3 reads CASSLDGLAGALNNEQFF. The CDR3 nucleotides read TGTGCCAGCAGCTTAGACGGACTAGCGGGAGCCCTGAACAATGAGCAGTTCTTC. This chain connects TRBV11-2 to TRBJ2-1, with 13 bases that match TRBD2. Germline-derived CDR1 and CDR2 are SGHAT and FQNNGV. The CDR3 extends over 18 amino acids. Trimming at V came to 0 bases and at J to 5 bases, leaving 7 bases not matched to a gene.

The table lists this clone with a few counts. The gene calls are TRBV28 and TRBJ2-7; D might be TRBD1 (6 bases). Trimming took 7 bases from V and 0 from J, leaving 10 bases between them. This CDR3 region has 13 residues. Germline lookup yields CDR1 MDHEN and CDR2 SYDVKM. CDR3 sequence reads: CASNRAVSYEQYF. CDR3 nucleotides: TGTGCCAGCAACAGGGCAGTCTCCTACGAGCAGTACTTC. Full variable domain (missing parts from reference TRBV28 and TRBJ2-7): DVKVTQSSRYLVKRTGEKVFLECVQDMDHENMFWYRQDPGLGLRLIYFSYDVKMKEKGDIPEGYSVSREKKERFSLILESASTNQTSMYLCASNRAVSYEQYFGPGTRLTVT.

The J gene is TRBJ2-2, the V gene TRBV19, with D perhaps TRBD1 (5 bases). V lost 4 bases to trimming and J lost 3 bases, with 15 bases between them. Looked up from germline, CDR1 is LNHDA and CDR2 is SQIVND (reference sequence). The CDR3 has 16 amino acids. The CDR3 region is CASSRGLLTDTGELFF. CDR3 nucleotide sequence: TGTGCCAGTAGTAGGGGCCTTCTAACGGACACCGGGGAGCTGTTTTTT.

In DNA form, the CDR3 reads TGTTCCGGCGGGACAGTTCTCTCCTACGAGCAGTACTTC. Amino acid sequence: CSGGTVLSYEQYF. The rearrangement links TRBV6-1 to TRBJ2-7; tentative D call: TRBD1 (7 bases). Germline V gene data show CDR1 as MNHNS and CDR2 as SASEGT. This CDR3 has 13 residues.

This clone was observed once. The chain couples TRBV7-9 to TRBJ1-2; D unresolved. V was trimmed by 1 base and J by 5 bases, leaving 11 bases between them. The CDR3 length is 14 residues. CDR1 and CDR2 (germline): SEHNR, FQNEAQ (reference sequence). The CDR3 protein is CASSLESRQYGYTF. The CDR3 nucleotides are TGTGCCAGCAGCTTAGAGTCGCGGCAGTATGGCTACACCTTC.